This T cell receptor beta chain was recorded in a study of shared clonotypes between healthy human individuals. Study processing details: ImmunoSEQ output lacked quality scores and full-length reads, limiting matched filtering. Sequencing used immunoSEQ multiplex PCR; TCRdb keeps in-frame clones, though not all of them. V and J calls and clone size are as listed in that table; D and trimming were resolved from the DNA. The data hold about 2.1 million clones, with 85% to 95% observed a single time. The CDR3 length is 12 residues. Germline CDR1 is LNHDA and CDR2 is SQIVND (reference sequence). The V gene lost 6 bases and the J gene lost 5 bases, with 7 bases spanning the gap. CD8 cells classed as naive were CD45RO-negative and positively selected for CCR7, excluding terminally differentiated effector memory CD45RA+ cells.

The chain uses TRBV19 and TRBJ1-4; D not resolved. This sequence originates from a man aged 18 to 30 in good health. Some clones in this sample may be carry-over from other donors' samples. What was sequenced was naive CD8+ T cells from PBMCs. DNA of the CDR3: TGTGCCAGTAGGTTTGGAAATGAAAAACTGTTTTTT. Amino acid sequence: CASRFGNEKLFF. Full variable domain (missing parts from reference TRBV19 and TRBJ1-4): DGGITQSPKYLFRKEGQNVTLSCEQNLNHDAMYWYRQDPGQGLRLIYYSQIVNDFQKGDIAEGYSVSREKKESFPLTVTSAQKNPTAFYLCASRFGNEKLFFGSGTQLSVL.